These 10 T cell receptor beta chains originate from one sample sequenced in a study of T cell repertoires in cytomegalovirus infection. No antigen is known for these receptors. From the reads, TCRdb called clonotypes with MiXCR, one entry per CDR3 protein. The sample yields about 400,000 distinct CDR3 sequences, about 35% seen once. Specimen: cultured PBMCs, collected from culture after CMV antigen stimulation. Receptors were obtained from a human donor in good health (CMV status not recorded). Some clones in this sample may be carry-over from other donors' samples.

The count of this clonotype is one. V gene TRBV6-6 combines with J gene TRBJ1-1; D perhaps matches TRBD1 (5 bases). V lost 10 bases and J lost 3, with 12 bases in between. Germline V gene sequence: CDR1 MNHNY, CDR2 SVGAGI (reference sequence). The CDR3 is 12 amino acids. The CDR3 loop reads CATLTADTEAFF. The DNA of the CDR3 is TGTGCCACCCTGACAGCGGACACTGAAGCTTTCTTT.

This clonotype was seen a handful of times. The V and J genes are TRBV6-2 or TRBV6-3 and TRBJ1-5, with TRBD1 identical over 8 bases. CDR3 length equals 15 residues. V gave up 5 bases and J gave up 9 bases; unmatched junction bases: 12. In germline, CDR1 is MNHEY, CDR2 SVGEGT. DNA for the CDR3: TGTGCCAGCAGTAGCGGGCAGGGGGCGGCTCGGCCCCAGCATTTT. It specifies CASSSGQGAARPQHF.

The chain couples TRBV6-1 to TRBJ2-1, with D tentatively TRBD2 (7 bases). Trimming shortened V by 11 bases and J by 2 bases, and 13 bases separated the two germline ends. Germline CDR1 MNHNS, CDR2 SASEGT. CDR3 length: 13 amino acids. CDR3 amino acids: CAWGAGAYNEQFF. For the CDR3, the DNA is TGTGCCTGGGGGGCGGGAGCCTACAATGAGCAGTTCTTC.

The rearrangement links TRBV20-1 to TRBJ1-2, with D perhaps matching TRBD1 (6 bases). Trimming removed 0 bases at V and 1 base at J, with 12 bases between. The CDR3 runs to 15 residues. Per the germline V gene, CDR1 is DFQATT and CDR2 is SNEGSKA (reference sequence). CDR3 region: CSARDSTGINYGYTF. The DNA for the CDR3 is TGCAGTGCTAGAGATTCGACAGGAATTAACTATGGCTACACCTTC.

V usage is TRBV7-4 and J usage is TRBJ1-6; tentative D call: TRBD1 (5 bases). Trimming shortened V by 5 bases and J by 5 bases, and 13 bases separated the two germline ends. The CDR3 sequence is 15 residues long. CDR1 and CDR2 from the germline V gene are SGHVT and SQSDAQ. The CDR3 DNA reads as TGTGCCAGCAGCCCGGGGACGAGGGATAATTCACCCCTCCACTTT. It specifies CASSPGTRDNSPLHF.

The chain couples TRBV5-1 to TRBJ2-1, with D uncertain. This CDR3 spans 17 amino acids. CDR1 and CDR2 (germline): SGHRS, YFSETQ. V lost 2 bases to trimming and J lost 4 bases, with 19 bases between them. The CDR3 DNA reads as TGCGCCAGCAGCTTCTTAACGCAAGACCTTTCTTACAATGAGCAGTTCTTC. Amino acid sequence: CASSFLTQDLSYNEQFF.

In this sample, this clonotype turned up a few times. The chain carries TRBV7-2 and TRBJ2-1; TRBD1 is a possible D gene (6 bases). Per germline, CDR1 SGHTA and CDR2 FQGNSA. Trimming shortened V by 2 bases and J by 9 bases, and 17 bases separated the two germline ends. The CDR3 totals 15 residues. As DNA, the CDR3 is TGTGCCAGCAGCTTAATGGGGTCACTAGGGGGTGAGCAGTTCTTC. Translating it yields CASSLMGSLGGEQFF.

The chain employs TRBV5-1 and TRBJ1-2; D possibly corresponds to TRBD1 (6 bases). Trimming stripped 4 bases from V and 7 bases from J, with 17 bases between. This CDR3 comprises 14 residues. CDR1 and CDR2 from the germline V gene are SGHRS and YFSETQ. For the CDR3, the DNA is TGCGCCAGCAGCCCGGAAGTCAGGGGTCGTGGCTACACCTTC. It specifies CASSPEVRGRGYTF.

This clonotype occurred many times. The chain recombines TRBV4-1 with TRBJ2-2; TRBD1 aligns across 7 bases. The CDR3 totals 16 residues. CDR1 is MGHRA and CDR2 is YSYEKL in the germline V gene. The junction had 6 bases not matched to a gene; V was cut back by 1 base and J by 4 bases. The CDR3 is CASSQGEGGRTGELFF. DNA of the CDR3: TGCGCCAGCAGCCAAGGTGAAGGGGGCCGCACCGGGGAGCTGTTTTTT.

The CDR3 is CASYFRGAGELFF. The CDR3 DNA sequence: TGTGCCAGTTACTTTCGGGGAGCCGGGGAGCTGTTTTTT. This chain uses TRBV2 with TRBJ2-2, with a possible D match to TRBD2 (5 bases). The germline V and J ends were trimmed by 9 bases and 6 bases, with 14 bases remaining between them. CDR3 length equals 13 residues. The germline gives CDR1 SNHLY, CDR2 FYNNEI.